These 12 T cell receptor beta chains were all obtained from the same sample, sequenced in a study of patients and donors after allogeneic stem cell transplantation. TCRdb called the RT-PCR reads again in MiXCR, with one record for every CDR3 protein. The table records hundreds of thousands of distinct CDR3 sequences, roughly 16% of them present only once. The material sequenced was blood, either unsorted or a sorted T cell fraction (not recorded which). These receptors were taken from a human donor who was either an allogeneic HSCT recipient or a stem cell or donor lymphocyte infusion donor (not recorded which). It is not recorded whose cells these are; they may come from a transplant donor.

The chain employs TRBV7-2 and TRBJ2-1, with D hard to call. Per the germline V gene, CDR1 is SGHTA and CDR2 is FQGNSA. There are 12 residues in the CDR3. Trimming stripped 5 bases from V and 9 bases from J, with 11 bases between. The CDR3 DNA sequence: TGTGCCAGCAGCCACCGATCTAGTGAGCAGTTCTTC. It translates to CASSHRSSEQFF.

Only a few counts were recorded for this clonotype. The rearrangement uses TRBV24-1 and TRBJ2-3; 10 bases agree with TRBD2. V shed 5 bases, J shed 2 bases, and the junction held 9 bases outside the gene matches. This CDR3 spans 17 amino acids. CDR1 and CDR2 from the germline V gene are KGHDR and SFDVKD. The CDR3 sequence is CATSGRNSGGITDTQYF. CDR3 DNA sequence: TGTGCCACCAGTGGGCGGAATAGCGGGGGGATCACAGATACGCAGTATTTT.

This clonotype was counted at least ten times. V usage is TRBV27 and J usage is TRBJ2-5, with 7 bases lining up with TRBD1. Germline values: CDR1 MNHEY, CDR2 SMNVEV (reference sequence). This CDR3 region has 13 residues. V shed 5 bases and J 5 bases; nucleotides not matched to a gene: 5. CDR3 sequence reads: CASSQQGTETQYF. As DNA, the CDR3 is TGTGCCAGCAGTCAACAGGGGACGGAGACCCAGTACTTC.

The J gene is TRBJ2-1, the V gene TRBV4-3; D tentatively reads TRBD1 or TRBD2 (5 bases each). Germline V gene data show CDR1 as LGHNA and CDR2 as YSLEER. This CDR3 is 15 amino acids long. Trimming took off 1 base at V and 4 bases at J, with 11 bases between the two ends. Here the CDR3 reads CASSQALWGYNEQFF. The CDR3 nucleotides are TGCGCCAGCAGCCAAGCTTTGTGGGGGTACAATGAGCAGTTCTTC.

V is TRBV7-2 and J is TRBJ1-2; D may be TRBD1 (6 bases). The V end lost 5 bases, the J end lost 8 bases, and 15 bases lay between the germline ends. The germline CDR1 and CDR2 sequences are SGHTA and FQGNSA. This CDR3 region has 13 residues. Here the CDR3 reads CASSLRGGWGYTF. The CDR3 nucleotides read TGTGCCAGCAGCCTCCGGGGGGGCTGGGGCTACACCTTC.

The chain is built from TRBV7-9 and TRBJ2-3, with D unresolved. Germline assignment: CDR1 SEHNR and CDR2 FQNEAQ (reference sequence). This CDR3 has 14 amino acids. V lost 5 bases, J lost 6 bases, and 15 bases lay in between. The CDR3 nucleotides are TGTGCCAGCAGCCCTTTTGGCGCCGAGGATACGCAGTATTTT. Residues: CASSPFGAEDTQYF.

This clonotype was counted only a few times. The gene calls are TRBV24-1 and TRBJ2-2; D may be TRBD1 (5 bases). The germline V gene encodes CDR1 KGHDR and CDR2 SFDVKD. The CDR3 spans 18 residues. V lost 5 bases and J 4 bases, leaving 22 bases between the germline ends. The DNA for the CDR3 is TGTGCCACCAGTGGGCCAGGGAAAAAGGGGTCGGGCACCGGGGAGCTGTTTTTT. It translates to CATSGPGKKGSGTGELFF.

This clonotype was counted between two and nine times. CDR3 sequence reads: CASSLAQGNTGELFF. CDR3 bases: TGTGCCAGCAGCTTGGCTCAGGGAAACACCGGGGAGCTGTTTTTT. The V gene is TRBV5-4, the J gene TRBJ2-2; D is possibly TRBD1 (5 bases). This CDR3 comprises 15 residues. Trimming removed 0 bases from V and 2 bases from J, with 8 bases in between. CDR1 and CDR2 from the germline V gene are SGHNT and YYREEE (reference sequence).

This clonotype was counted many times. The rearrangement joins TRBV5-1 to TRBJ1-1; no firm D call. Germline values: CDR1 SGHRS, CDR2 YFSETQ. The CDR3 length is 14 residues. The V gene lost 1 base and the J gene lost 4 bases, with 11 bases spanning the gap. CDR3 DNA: TGCGCCAGCAGCTTGCCGACACCCAGCACTGAAGCTTTCTTT. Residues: CASSLPTPSTEAFF.

As DNA, the CDR3 is TGCAGTGCCAGTGTGGACAGGGAAAACACCATATATTTT. Translated: CSASVDRENTIYF. The chain uses TRBV20-1 and TRBJ1-3; the match to TRBD1 covers 8 bases. Germline trimming cut 6 bases from V and 6 bases from J; bases unmatched to any gene: 7. Germline loops: CDR1 DFQATT, CDR2 SNEGSKA (reference sequence). The CDR3 is made up of 13 amino acids.

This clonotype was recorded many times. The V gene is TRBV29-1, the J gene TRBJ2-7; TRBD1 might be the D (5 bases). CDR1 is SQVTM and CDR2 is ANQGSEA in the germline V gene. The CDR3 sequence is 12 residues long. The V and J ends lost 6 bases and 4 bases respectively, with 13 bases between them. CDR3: CSVRTGQYEQYF. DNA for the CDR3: TGCAGCGTCCGCACCGGACAATACGAGCAGTACTTC.

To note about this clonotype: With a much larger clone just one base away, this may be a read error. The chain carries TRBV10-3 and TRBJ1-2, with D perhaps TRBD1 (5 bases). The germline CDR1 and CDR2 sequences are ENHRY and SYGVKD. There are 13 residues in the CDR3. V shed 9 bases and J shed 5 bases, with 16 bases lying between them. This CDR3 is CAIQVEGKYGYTF. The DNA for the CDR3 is TGTGCCATTCAAGTAGAGGGGAAGTATGGCTACACCTTC.